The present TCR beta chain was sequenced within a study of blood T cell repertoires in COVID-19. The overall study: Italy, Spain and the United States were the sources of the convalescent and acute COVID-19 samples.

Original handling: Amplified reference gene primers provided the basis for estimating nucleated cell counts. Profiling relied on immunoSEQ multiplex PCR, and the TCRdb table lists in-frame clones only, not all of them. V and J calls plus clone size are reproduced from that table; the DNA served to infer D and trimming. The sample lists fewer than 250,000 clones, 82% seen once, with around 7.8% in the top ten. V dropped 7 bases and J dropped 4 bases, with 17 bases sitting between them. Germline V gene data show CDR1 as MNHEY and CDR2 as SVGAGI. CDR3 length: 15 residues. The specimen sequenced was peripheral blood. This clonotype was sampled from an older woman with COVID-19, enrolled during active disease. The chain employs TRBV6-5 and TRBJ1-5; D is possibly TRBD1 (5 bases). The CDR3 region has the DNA TGTGCCAGCACAGGTGGCAGGGAAGGGAATCAGCCCCAGCATTTT. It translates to CASTGGREGNQPQHF.